A selection of T cell receptor beta chains follows, all from one sample in a study of radiotherapy plus CTLA-4 blockade in lung cancer. Produced via immunoSEQ multiplex PCR; TCRdb's table is partial and in-frame only. The data show roughly 3,000 clones, with around 77% seen just once and 15% to 20% held by the top ten. The sample in question was tumor tissue, obtained from a patient treated with radiotherapy plus ipilimumab. These receptors were obtained from a human donor with non-small cell lung cancer that progressed on radiotherapy plus ipilimumab. Each CDR3 is given with its conserved first and last residue. A D gene is named only where the DNA matches it firmly. For some rows the clone size is stated as once, few or many, or as a class when expanded; others skip it.

DNA: TGTGCCAGCTCACCAGTGACACTGAACACTGAAGCTTTCTTT; CDR3: CASSPVTLNTEAFF; D: .; size: few; V: TRBV18; J: TRBJ1-1
DNA: TGTGCCAGCCTCGGGACTAGCGGGATCTCCTACAATGAGCAGTTCTTC; CDR3: CASLGTSGISYNEQFF; D: TRBD2; size: .; V: TRBV28; J: TRBJ2-1
DNA: TGTGCCAGAAGCTTGGTCCTCCCTCCTGTACCGGGACAGGGGACAGCTGAAGCTTTCTTT; CDR3: CARSLVLPPVPGQGTAEAFF; D: TRBD1; size: .; V: TRBV5-3; J: TRBJ1-1
DNA: TGCGCCAGCAGCCAATGGACAGGACCCACTGAAGCTTTCTTT; CDR3: CASSQWTGPTEAFF; D: TRBD1; size: .; V: TRBV4-1; J: TRBJ1-1
DNA: TGTGCCAGCAGTTCCTTCGACAGGGTAGGGTTCTATGGCTACACCTTC; CDR3: CASSSFDRVGFYGYTF; D: TRBD1; size: .; V: TRBV28; J: TRBJ1-2
DNA: TGTGCCAGCAGCCCTCCTTGGAACACCGGGGAGCTGTTTTTT; CDR3: CASSPPWNTGELFF; D: .; size: .; V: TRBV9; J: TRBJ2-2
DNA: TGTGCCACCAGCAGGGACATCCGACAGCCCCAGCATTTT; CDR3: CATSRDIRQPQHF; D: .; size: few; V: TRBV15; J: TRBJ1-5
DNA: TGTGCCAGCAGGCCAGGGACAGATACGCAGTATTTT; CDR3: CASRPGTDTQYF; D: .; size: once; V: TRBV28; J: TRBJ2-3
DNA: TGTGCCAGCAGCTTAGGGCCGGCCGCGGGCAATCAGCCCCAGCATTTT; CDR3: CASSLGPAAGNQPQHF; D: .; size: .; V: TRBV7-9; J: TRBJ1-5
DNA: TGCGCCAGCAGCTTAACAGGGGCCGAAGACACTGAAGCTTTCTTT; CDR3: CASSLTGAEDTEAFF; D: TRBD1; size: .; V: TRBV5-1; J: TRBJ1-1
DNA: TGTGCCAGTAGTATAAGACACCCAACCGGGGAGCTGTTTTTT; CDR3: CASSIRHPTGELFF; D: .; size: .; V: TRBV19; J: TRBJ2-2
DNA: TGTGCCAGCAGCTCGAGAACAGTCTCTTACGAGCAGTACTTC; CDR3: CASSSRTVSYEQYF; D: .; size: .; V: TRBV13; J: TRBJ2-7
DNA: TGTGCCAGCAGTTACTCGACCTCATCTGGGATTACGCAGTATTTT; CDR3: CASSYSTSSGITQYF; D: .; size: few; V: TRBV6-5; J: TRBJ2-3
DNA: TGTGCCAGCACACTAGCGGGAGATTACGAGCAGTACTTC; CDR3: CASTLAGDYEQYF; D: TRBD2; size: .; V: TRBV28; J: TRBJ2-7
DNA: TGCGCCAGCAGCCTACAGGGCGGGGGAACTAATGAAAAACTGTTTTTT; CDR3: CASSLQGGGTNEKLFF; D: .; size: once; V: TRBV5-1; J: TRBJ1-4
DNA: TGCGTCAGCAGCTTAGGAATTACTAGCACAGATACGCAGTATTTT; CDR3: CVSSLGITSTDTQYF; D: .; size: .; V: TRBV5-1; J: TRBJ2-3
DNA: TGTGCCAGCAGGGACAGGGCGGATGAAAAACTGTTTTTT; CDR3: CASRDRADEKLFF; D: TRBD1; size: .; V: TRBV2; J: TRBJ1-4
DNA: TGTGCCAGCAGCTCCGGACTATCAACTGGCGGGGAGCTGTTTTTT; CDR3: CASSSGLSTGGELFF; D: .; size: .; V: TRBV11-2; J: TRBJ2-2
DNA: TGTGCCAGCAGCCGGGGAGGGGCTGGGGCCAACGTCCTGACTTTC; CDR3: CASSRGGAGANVLTF; D: TRBD2; size: .; V: TRBV14; J: TRBJ2-6
DNA: TGTGCCAGCATTAGGACAGGGGTGGGAGAAAAACTGTTTTTT; CDR3: CASIRTGVGEKLFF; D: TRBD1; size: .; V: TRBV2; J: TRBJ1-4
DNA: TGTGCCAGCAGCTTGACCTCCTCGGGAGATACGCAGTATTTT; CDR3: CASSLTSSGDTQYF; D: .; size: once; V: TRBV5-6; J: TRBJ2-3
DNA: TGTGCCTGGAGCTTAGGGCAGGCCTACGAGCAGTACTTC; CDR3: CAWSLGQAYEQYF; D: .; size: .; V: TRBV30; J: TRBJ2-7